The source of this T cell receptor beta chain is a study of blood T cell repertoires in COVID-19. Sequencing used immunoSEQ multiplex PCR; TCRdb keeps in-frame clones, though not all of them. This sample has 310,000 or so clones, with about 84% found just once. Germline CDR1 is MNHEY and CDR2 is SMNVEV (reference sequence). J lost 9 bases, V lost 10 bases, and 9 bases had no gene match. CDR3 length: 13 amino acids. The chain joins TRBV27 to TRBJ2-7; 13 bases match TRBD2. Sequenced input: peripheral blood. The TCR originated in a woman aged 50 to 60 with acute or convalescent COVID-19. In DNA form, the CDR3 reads TGTGCCACCTCCGGACTAGCGGGAGACGCGCAGTACTTC. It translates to CATSGLAGDAQYF.